This passage covers 7 T cell receptor beta chains from one sample sequenced in a study of human T cells and chemical hapten exposure. TCRdb reprocessed the RACE reads via MiXCR and lists one record per CDR3 protein. The table lists roughly 200,000 distinct CDR3 sequences, around 24% of them singletons. Time point denoted: patch test 1, 2 weeks after DPC sensitization. The treatment here: therapeutic diphenylcyclopropenone sensitization with weekly scalp DPC. The sample was whole blood, taken in connection with sensitization to the hapten diphenylcyclopropenone (DPC). The receptors were sampled from a woman in her forties or fifties with alopecia areata. Some clones in this sample may be carry-over from other donors' samples.

This clonotype has just a few counts. The chain combines TRBV5-6 with TRBJ2-3; no clear D. Between the trimmed V and J ends, which lost 3 bases and 0 bases, there was a span of 8 bases. This CDR3 is built from 14 residues. Germline CDR1 and CDR2: SGHDT and YYEEEE. CDR3 sequence: CASSYLLSTDTQYF. The CDR3 DNA reads as TGTGCCAGCAGCTATTTATTAAGCACAGATACGCAGTATTTT.

This clonotype has a handful of counts. The chain recombines TRBV29-1 with TRBJ1-2; 8 bases match TRBD1. CDR1 is SQVTM and CDR2 is ANQGSEA in the germline V gene. The CDR3 totals 12 residues. The V segment lost 4 bases and the J segment 7 bases; nucleotides outside the gene matches: 5. CDR3: CSVVTGEGGYTF. For the CDR3, the DNA is TGCAGCGTTGTGACAGGGGAGGGTGGCTACACCTTC.

This sequence joins TRBV20-1 and TRBJ2-1; 13 bases map to TRBD2. Looked up from germline, CDR1 is DFQATT and CDR2 is SNEGSKA (reference sequence). The CDR3 is 15 residues long. The ends lost 2 bases at V and 4 bases at J; junction bases unmatched: 2. The CDR3 spells CSARQTSGGYNEQFF. The CDR3 coding sequence is TGCAGTGCTAGACAGACTAGCGGGGGGTACAATGAGCAGTTCTTC.

This chain joins TRBV3-1 and TRBJ2-3; D remains ambiguous. Germline V lookup: CDR1 LGHDT, CDR2 YNNKEL (reference sequence). This CDR3 contains 17 residues. V lost 2 bases to trimming and J lost 1 base, with 16 bases between them. CDR3: CASSQPGRPPGTDTQYF. In nucleotides, the CDR3 is TGTGCCAGCAGCCAACCAGGAAGACCCCCCGGCACAGATACGCAGTATTTT.

This clonotype was observed a few times. The V call is TRBV20-1, the J call TRBJ2-7, with 10 bases aligning to TRBD2. V lost 2 bases to trimming and J lost 4 bases; unmatched junction nucleotides: 8. CDR3 length equals 15 residues. The germline gives CDR1 DFQATT, CDR2 SNEGSKA (reference sequence). Written as DNA, the CDR3 is TGCAGTGCTAGATTTCTAGCGGGAGCGGCATACGAGCAGTACTTC. This sequence encodes CSARFLAGAAYEQYF.

The chain is built from TRBV5-1 and TRBJ2-3; 7 bases fit TRBD2. Germline V gives CDR1 SGHRS, CDR2 YFSETQ. The CDR3 is made up of 16 amino acids. With 0 bases clipped from V and 3 bases from J, the junction kept 7 bases outside the gene matches. The CDR3 nucleotides are TGCGCCAGCAGCTTGGTCCAACTAGCGCGTACAGATACGCAGTATTTT. Encoded protein: CASSLVQLARTDTQYF.

The chain couples TRBV5-1 to TRBJ2-5, with D possibly being TRBD2 (5 bases). Per germline, CDR1 SGHRS and CDR2 YFSETQ. This CDR3 spans 19 amino acids. V lost 0 bases to trimming and J lost 1 base, with 22 bases between them. CDR3 sequence (DNA): TGCGCCAGCAGCTTGGCCTCGAGTATCGCGGGTTCGGGCCAAGAGACCCAGTACTTC. As protein: CASSLASSIAGSGQETQYF. Full variable domain (missing parts from reference TRBV5-1 and TRBJ2-5): KAGVTQTPRYLIKTRGQQVTLSCSPISGHRSVSWYQQTPGQGLQFLFEYFSETQRNKGNFPGRFSGRQFSNSRSEMNVSTLELGDSALYLCASSLASSIAGSGQETQYFGPGTRLLVL.